This T cell receptor (beta chain) came from a study of cytomegalovirus exposure and HLA in healthy donors. The CDR3 covers 17 residues. Germline values: CDR1 SGHNT, CDR2 YENEEA. With 6 bases clipped from V and 2 bases from J, the junction kept 13 bases outside the gene matches. Study-level findings and limits: Of the V segments, some could not be distinguished, including TRBV6-2 and TRBV6-3, and were excluded. Accurate predictions that matched the HLA-A and HLA-B alleles of most subjects were reportedly made from TCR beta sequences. Specificity of a few CMV-associated chains for CMV antigens was verified in vitro. The authors enumerated 164 TCR beta chains as linked to cytomegalovirus.

A remark on this clone: The antigen remains undetermined.

This PCR relied on a set of 60 Vbeta primers and 13 Jbeta primers. Measured with immunoSEQ multiplex PCR; TCRdb has only the in-frame clones, and not every one. This sample has about 160,000 clones, with about three quarters found just once. This sequence joins TRBV11-3 and TRBJ2-7; TRBD1 matches at 10 bases. This receptor was obtained from a female donor in good health and CMV-seronegative. Material: PBMCs. CDR3 sequence: CASSLDLGGQGAYEQYF. In DNA, the CDR3 is TGTGCCAGCAGTTTGGACCTGGGCGGACAGGGGGCCTACGAGCAGTACTTC.